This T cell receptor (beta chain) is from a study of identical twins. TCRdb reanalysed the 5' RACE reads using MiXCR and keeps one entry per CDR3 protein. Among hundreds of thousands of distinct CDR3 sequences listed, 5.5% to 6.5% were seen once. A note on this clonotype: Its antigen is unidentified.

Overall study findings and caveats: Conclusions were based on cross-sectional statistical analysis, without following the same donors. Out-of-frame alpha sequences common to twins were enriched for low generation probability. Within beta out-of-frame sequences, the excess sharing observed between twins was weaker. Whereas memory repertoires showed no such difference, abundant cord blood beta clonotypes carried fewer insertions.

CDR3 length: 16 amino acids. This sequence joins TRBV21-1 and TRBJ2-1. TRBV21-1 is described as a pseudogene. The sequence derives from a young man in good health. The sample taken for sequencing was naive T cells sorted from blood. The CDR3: CASADPDIVRYNEQFF. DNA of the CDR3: TGTGCCAGCGCCGATCCTGACATTGTCAGGTACAATGAGCAGTTCTTC.